The next 26 T cell receptor beta chains were all read from a single sample in a study of T cell clones after liver transplantation. This table comes from immunoSEQ multiplex PCR, and its TCRdb copy is limited to in-frame clones, with some not included. The sample carries more than 20,000 clones, 80% to 95% recorded once. The starting material was CD8+ T cells from blood, obtained roughly 25 months after liver transplant. Receptor source: a human patient who received a liver transplant. Certain T cells may be donor cells from the graft.

This rearrangement joins TRBV27 to TRBJ2-1; no reliable D call. Trimming left V 3 bases short and J 0 bases short, with 3 bases between. The CDR3 length is 13 residues. The germline gives CDR1 MNHEY, CDR2 SMNVEV (reference sequence). The CDR3 DNA sequence: TGTGCCAGCAGTTTCGGCTCCTACAATGAGCAGTTCTTC. This encodes CASSFGSYNEQFF.

The rearrangement uses TRBV9 and TRBJ2-1; D is ambiguous. The CDR3 totals 11 residues. With 2 bases removed from V and 9 bases from J, the gap between germline ends came to 6 bases. Germline V lookup: CDR1 SGDLS, CDR2 YYNGEE. CDR3 amino acids: CASSVGFEQFF. CDR3 coding DNA: TGTGCCAGCAGCGTGGGGTTTGAGCAGTTCTTC.

This chain connects TRBV15 to TRBJ2-5, with 7 nucleotides matching TRBD1. The germline V gene has CDR1 LNHNV and CDR2 YYDKDF (reference sequence). The V segment lost 5 bases and the J segment 2 bases; nucleotides outside the gene matches: 5. The CDR3 is made up of 14 amino acids. The DNA for the CDR3 is TGTGCCACCAGCGGGGACAGTAAACAAGAGACCCAGTACTTC. Residues: CATSGDSKQETQYF.

The chain couples TRBV27 to TRBJ2-4; TRBD2 aligns across 7 bases. After removal of 7 bases from V and 3 bases from J, the junction contained 15 bases not matched to a gene. Germline CDR1 and CDR2: MNHEY and SMNVEV (reference sequence). The CDR3 runs 17 residues. CDR3 coding DNA: TGTGCCAGCACCCTCCCAGAGAGAAGCGGGATCAAAAACATTCAGTACTTC. It translates to CASTLPERSGIKNIQYF.

The chain recombines TRBV6-5 with TRBJ1-2, with D uncertain. Trimming pared 6 bases from V and 7 bases from J, leaving 9 bases between. Germline values: CDR1 MNHEY, CDR2 SVGAGI. The CDR3 length is 11 residues. The CDR3 DNA is TGTGCCAGCAGGGGCCTGGTTGGCTACACCTTC. Translating it yields CASRGLVGYTF.

CDR3 sequence reads: CASSFRPGAYQETQYF. CDR3 sequence (DNA): TGTGCCAGCAGCTTCAGGCCAGGGGCGTACCAAGAGACCCAGTACTTC. The V call is TRBV5-8, the J call TRBJ2-5; D may be TRBD1 (6 bases). Trimming left V 2 bases short and J 0 bases short, with 14 bases between. CDR3 length equals 16 residues. Germline CDR1 is SGHTS and CDR2 is YDEGEE.

J is TRBJ1-3 and V is TRBV7-9, with D possibly TRBD1 on 5 matching bases. Germline CDR1 and CDR2: SEHNR and FQNEAQ (reference sequence). V was trimmed by 5 bases and J by 7 bases, leaving 18 bases between them. The CDR3 runs 15 residues. The CDR3 DNA reads TGTGCCAGCAGCCATATCCAGGGAGAGGGGAACACCATATATTTT. This codes for CASSHIQGEGNTIYF.

The chain employs TRBV13 and TRBJ2-7, with a weak D call TRBD1 (6 bases). Germline V CDR1 and CDR2: PRHDT, FYEKMQ (reference sequence). V gave up 7 bases and J gave up 4 bases, with 14 bases separating them. The CDR3 is 13 residues long. In DNA form, the CDR3 reads TGTGCCAGCACAGGACAGATGAGTTACGAGCAGTACTTC. Protein: CASTGQMSYEQYF.

The chain links TRBV15 to TRBJ2-7; 9 bases agree with TRBD1. This CDR3 is built from 13 residues. Germline V CDR1 and CDR2: LNHNV, YYDKDF (reference sequence). V trimming: 5 bases; J trimming: 6 bases; junction bases outside the gene matches: 5. The CDR3 reads CATSATGGAEQYF. The CDR3 DNA sequence: TGTGCCACCAGCGCAACAGGGGGCGCCGAGCAGTACTTC.

This chain uses TRBV9 with TRBJ2-7; possible D gene TRBD1, 5 bases. Germline CDR1 and CDR2: SGDLS and YYNGEE. This CDR3 spans 15 amino acids. Trimming took off 0 bases at V and 2 bases at J, with 12 bases between the two ends. CDR3 region: CASSVDVGAPYEQYF. The DNA of the CDR3 is TGTGCCAGCAGCGTAGATGTAGGGGCGCCCTACGAGCAGTACTTC.

The chain joins TRBV11-2 to TRBJ2-3; no reliable D call. The CDR3 extends over 14 amino acids. The germline V gene encodes CDR1 SGHAT and CDR2 FQNNGV. The V and J ends lost 1 base and 0 bases respectively, with 5 bases between them. The CDR3, as DNA: TGTGCCAGCAGCTTAGTAGGGAGCACAGATACGCAGTATTTT. Translating gives CASSLVGSTDTQYF.

CDR3: CASSLVTATEAFF. The DNA for the CDR3 is TGTGCCAGCAGCTTGGTCACAGCCACTGAAGCTTTCTTT. The chain couples TRBV5-6 to TRBJ1-1; D gene uncertain. CDR3 length: 13 residues. Germline V gives CDR1 SGHDT, CDR2 YYEEEE. V lost 0 bases and J lost 4, with 7 bases in between.

V is TRBV27 and J is TRBJ2-5; tentatively, D is TRBD1 or TRBD2 (7 bases each). CDR3 length: 19 amino acids. Trimming left V 2 bases short and J 1 base short, with 23 bases between. Germline values: CDR1 MNHEY, CDR2 SMNVEV (reference sequence). CDR3 sequence reads: CASSLQAGDSRGIQETQYF. Here the CDR3 DNA reads TGTGCCAGCAGTTTACAGGCGGGAGACTCCAGGGGGATCCAAGAGACCCAGTACTTC.

The gene calls are TRBV4-2 and TRBJ2-1; D not certain. The germline V gene encodes CDR1 LGHNA and CDR2 YNFKEQ. V lost 4 bases to trimming and J lost 1 base, with 8 bases between them. This CDR3 spans 14 amino acids. The CDR3 DNA reads TGTGCCAGCAGCCGGCCCGATTCCTACAATGAGCAGTTCTTC. Its protein product is CASSRPDSYNEQFF.

The chain uses TRBV6-1 and TRBJ2-2; D uncertain. V was pared by 3 bases and J by 2 bases, with 7 bases between. The V gene's germline CDR1 is MNHNS and CDR2 SASEGT. The CDR3 length is 14 residues. The CDR3 nucleotides read TGTGCCAGCAGTGAGAAACACAACACCGGGGAGCTGTTTTTT. It yields the protein CASSEKHNTGELFF.

The chain has TRBV13 and TRBJ2-6; TRBD1 aligns across 7 bases. V dropped 8 bases and J dropped 2; count of bases not matched to a gene: 9. This CDR3 has 16 residues. Germline values: CDR1 PRHDT, CDR2 FYEKMQ (reference sequence). CDR3 nucleotides: TGTGCCAGCGTCGCCTGGGGGACAGCTGGGGCCAACGTCCTGACTTTC. Amino acid sequence: CASVAWGTAGANVLTF.

The V call is TRBV27, the J call TRBJ2-7, with a tentative D call TRBD1 (5 bases). Germline loops: CDR1 MNHEY, CDR2 SMNVEV (reference sequence). This CDR3 comprises 14 residues. V gave up 3 bases and J gave up 1 base, with 10 bases separating them. CDR3 sequence (DNA): TGTGCCAGCAGTTTTTCCAGGGAATCCTACGAGCAGTACTTC. Encoded protein: CASSFSRESYEQYF.

The chain joins TRBV5-6 to TRBJ2-7; TRBD2 is a possible D gene (6 bases). There are 13 residues in the CDR3. Germline V lookup: CDR1 SGHDT, CDR2 YYEEEE. Between the trimmed V and J ends, which lost 0 bases and 7 bases, there was a span of 11 bases. CDR3 nucleotide sequence: TGTGCCAGCAGCTTGGTTATCGCGGGAGAGCAGTACTTC. It yields the protein CASSLVIAGEQYF.

This clone has just one count. V is TRBV30 and J is TRBJ1-1; a possible D gene is TRBD1 (5 bases). Trimming removed 2 bases at V and 4 bases at J, with 11 bases between. The CDR3 loop spans 13 amino acids. Germline loops: CDR1 GTSNPN, CDR2 SVGIG (reference sequence). The CDR3 loop is CAWSITGGTEAFF. CDR3 coding DNA: TGTGCCTGGAGTATCACGGGGGGCACTGAAGCTTTCTTT.

The V call is TRBV7-2, the J call TRBJ2-1; 7 bases line up with TRBD2. This CDR3 has 17 amino acids. Germline lookup yields CDR1 SGHTA and CDR2 FQGNSA. The junction had 9 bases not matched to a gene; V was cut back by 2 bases and J by 2 bases. CDR3 protein: CASSLLHGEGPYNEQFF. CDR3 coding DNA: TGTGCCAGCAGCTTACTGCACGGGGAGGGCCCCTACAATGAGCAGTTCTTC.

This clone was recorded once. In nucleotides, the CDR3 is TGCGCCAGCAGCCAAGCGGGACAGGGTAATGAAAAACTGTTTTTT. This translates into CASSQAGQGNEKLFF. The V and J genes are TRBV4-1 and TRBJ1-4; 9 positions agree with TRBD1. The J segment lost 4 bases and the V segment lost 1 base, leaving 1 base of the junction unmatched. This CDR3 has 15 amino acids. The germline CDR1 and CDR2 sequences are MGHRA and YSYEKL.

This chain connects TRBV6-1 to TRBJ1-1; possible D gene TRBD1, 6 bases. Per germline, CDR1 MNHNS and CDR2 SASEGT. Trimming shortened V by 6 bases and J by 1 base, and 12 bases separated the two germline ends. This CDR3 has 14 residues. The CDR3 DNA is TGTGCCAGCAGACCGGGACATCCGAACACTGAAGCTTTCTTT. Translated: CASRPGHPNTEAFF.

This clone was seen just once. The chain has TRBV4-3 and TRBJ2-1, with 11 bases matching TRBD2. J lost 5 bases, V lost 3 bases, and 3 bases had no gene match. Germline V gene lookup returns CDR1 LGHNA and CDR2 YSLEER. The CDR3 runs 15 residues. The CDR3 sequence is CASSQRGLADNEQFF. DNA of the CDR3: TGCGCCAGCAGCCAGCGGGGACTAGCGGACAATGAGCAGTTCTTC.

V gene TRBV13 combines with J gene TRBJ2-7; the match to TRBD1 covers 7 bases. Germline-derived CDR1 and CDR2 are PRHDT and FYEKMQ (reference sequence). The CDR3 totals 15 residues. The J segment lost 5 bases and the V segment lost 5 bases, leaving 12 bases of the junction unmatched. CDR3: CASSTKRTGRNEQYF. As DNA, the CDR3 is TGTGCCAGCAGCACTAAGAGGACAGGTCGGAACGAGCAGTACTTC.

This clone was observed a handful of times. The chain has TRBV7-6 and TRBJ2-7; D might be TRBD1 (6 bases). Trimming took 1 base from V and 1 from J, leaving 20 bases between them. The CDR3 has 18 amino acids. The V gene's germline CDR1 is SGHVS and CDR2 FNYEAQ. CDR3: CASSLGSRGGVGSYEQYF. CDR3 in DNA: TGTGCCAGCAGCTTAGGCTCCCGAGGGGGAGTAGGGTCCTACGAGCAGTACTTC. Full variable domain (missing parts from reference TRBV7-6 and TRBJ2-7): GAGVSQSPRYKVTKRGQDVALRCDPISGHVSLYWYRQALGQGPEFLTYFNYEAQQDKSGLPNDRFSAERPEGSISTLTIQRTEQRDSAMYRCASSLGSRGGVGSYEQYFGPGTRLTVT.

This rearrangement joins TRBV25-1 to TRBJ2-3; weak D call: TRBD1 (7 bases). Germline V gene sequence: CDR1 MGHDK, CDR2 SYGVNS. V was trimmed by 8 bases and J by 2 bases, leaving 11 bases between them. This CDR3 has 13 amino acids. DNA for the CDR3: TGTGCCAGCGCGGGGACAGCCACAGATACGCAGTATTTT. Amino acids: CASAGTATDTQYF.